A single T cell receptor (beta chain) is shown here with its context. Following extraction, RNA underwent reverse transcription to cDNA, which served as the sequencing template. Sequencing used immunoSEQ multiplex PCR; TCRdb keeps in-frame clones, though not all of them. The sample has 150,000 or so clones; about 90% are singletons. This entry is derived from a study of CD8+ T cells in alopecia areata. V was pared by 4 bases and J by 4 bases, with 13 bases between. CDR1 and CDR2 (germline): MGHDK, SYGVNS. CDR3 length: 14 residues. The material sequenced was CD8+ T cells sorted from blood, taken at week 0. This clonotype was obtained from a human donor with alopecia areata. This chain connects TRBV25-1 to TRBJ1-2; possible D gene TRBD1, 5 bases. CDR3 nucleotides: TGTGCCAGCAGTGGAGAGACAGTTTTCTATGGCTACACCTTC. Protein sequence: CASSGETVFYGYTF.